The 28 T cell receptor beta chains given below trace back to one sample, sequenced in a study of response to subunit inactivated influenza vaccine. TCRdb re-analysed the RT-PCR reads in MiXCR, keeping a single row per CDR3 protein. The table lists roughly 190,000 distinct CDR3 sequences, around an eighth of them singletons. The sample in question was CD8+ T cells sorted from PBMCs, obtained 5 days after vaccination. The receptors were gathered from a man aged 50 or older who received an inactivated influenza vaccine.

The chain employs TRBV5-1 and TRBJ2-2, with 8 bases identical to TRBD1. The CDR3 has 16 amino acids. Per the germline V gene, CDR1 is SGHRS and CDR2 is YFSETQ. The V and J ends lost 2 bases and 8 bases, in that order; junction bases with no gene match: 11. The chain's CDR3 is CASSFGPGTGTGELFF. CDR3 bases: TGCGCCAGCAGCTTCGGTCCCGGGACAGGAACGGGGGAGCTGTTTTTT.

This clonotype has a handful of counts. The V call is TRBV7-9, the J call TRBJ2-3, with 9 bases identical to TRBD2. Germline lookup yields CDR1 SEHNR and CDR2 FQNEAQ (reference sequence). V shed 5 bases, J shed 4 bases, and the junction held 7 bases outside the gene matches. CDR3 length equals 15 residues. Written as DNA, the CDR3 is TGTGCCAGCAGCCAGAGCGGGGGGCCCCCAGATACGCAGTATTTT. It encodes CASSQSGGPPDTQYF.

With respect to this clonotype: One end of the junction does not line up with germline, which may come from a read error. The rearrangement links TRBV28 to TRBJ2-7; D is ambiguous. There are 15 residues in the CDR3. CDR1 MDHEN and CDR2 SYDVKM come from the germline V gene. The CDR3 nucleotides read TGTGCCAGCAGCCCCCCCACAGCACGCTCCTACGATCAGTACTTC. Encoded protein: CASSPPTARSYDQYF.

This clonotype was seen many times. The CDR3 reads CASSQGAGVYNEQFF. The CDR3 DNA follows: TGTGCCAGCAGCCAAGGGGCGGGAGTATACAATGAGCAGTTCTTC. The chain carries TRBV3-1 and TRBJ2-1; TRBD2 aligns across 7 bases. Germline CDR1 reads LGHDT; CDR2 reads YNNKEL (reference sequence). CDR3 length equals 15 residues. Unmatched junction bases numbered 4, after V lost 1 base and J lost 4 bases.

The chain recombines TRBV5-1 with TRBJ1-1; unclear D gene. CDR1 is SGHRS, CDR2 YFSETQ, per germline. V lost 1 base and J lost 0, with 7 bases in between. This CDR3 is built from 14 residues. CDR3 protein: CASSLLVMNTEAFF. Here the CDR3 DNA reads TGCGCCAGCAGCTTGTTGGTCATGAACACTGAAGCTTTCTTT. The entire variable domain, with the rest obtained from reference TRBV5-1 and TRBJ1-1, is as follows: KAGVTQTPRYLIKTRGQQVTLSCSPISGHRSVSWYQQTPGQGLQFLFEYFSETQRNKGNFPGRFSGRQFSNSRSEMNVSTLELGDSALYLCASSLLVMNTEAFFGQGTRLTVV.

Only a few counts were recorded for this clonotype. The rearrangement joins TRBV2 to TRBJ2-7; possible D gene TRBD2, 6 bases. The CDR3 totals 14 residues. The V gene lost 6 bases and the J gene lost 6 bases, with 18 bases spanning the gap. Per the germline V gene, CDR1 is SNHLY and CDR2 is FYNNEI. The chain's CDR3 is CASSIRPGAGEQYF. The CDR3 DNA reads TGTGCCAGCAGCATTCGACCGGGAGCGGGCGAGCAGTACTTC.

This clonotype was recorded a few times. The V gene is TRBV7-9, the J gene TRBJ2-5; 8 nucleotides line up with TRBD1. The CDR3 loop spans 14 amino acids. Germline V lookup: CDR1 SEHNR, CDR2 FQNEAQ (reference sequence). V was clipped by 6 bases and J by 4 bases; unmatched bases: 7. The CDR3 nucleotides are TGTGCCAGCAGATGGGACAGGCCTCCAGAGACCCAGTACTTC. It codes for CASRWDRPPETQYF.

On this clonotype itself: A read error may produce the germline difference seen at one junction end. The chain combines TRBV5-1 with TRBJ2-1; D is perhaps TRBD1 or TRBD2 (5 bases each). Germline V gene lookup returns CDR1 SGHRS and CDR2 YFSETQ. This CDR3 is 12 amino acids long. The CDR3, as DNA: TGCGCCAGCAGCTTGGGGGGGAATGATCAGTTCTTC. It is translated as CASSLGGNDQFF.

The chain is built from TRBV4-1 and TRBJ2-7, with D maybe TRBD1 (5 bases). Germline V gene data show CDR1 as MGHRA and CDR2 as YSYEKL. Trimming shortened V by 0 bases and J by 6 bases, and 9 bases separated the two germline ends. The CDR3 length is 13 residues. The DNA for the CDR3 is TGCGCCAGCAGCCAAGATGTCAGGGTCGAGCAGTACTTC. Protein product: CASSQDVRVEQYF.

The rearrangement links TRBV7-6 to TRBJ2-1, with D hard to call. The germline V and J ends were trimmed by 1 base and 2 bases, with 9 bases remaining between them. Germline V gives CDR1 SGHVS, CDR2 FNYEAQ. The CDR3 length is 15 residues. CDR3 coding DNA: TGTGCCAGCAGCTTAGATTCTAGGACCTACAATGAGCAGTTCTTC. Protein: CASSLDSRTYNEQFF.

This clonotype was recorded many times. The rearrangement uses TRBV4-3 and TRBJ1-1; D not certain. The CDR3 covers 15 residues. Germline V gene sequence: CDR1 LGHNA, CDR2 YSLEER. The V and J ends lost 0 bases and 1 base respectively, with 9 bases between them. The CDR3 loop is CASSQDSSGNTEAFF. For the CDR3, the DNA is TGCGCCAGCAGCCAAGATTCTTCAGGGAACACTGAAGCTTTCTTT.

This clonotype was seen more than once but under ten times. CDR3 sequence (DNA): TGTGCCAGCAGTTTATCGGGACTAGCGGGGCTAAGCTACAATGAGCAGTTCTTC. Protein: CASSLSGLAGLSYNEQFF. The rearrangement uses TRBV27 and TRBJ2-1; 13 nucleotides line up with TRBD2. The V gene's germline CDR1 is MNHEY and CDR2 SMNVEV (reference sequence). The CDR3 runs 18 residues. J gave up 3 bases and V 0 bases, and 5 bases lay outside the gene matches.

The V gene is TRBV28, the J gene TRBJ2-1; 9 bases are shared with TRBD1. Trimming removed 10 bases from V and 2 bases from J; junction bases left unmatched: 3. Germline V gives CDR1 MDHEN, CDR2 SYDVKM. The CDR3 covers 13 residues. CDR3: CAIGTGTYNEQFF. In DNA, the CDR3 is TGTGCCATCGGGACAGGGACCTACAATGAGCAGTTCTTC.

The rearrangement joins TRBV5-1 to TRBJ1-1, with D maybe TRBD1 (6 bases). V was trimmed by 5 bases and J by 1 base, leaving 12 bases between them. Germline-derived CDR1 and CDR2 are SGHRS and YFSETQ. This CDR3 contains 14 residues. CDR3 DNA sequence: TGCGCCAGCAGTAGTAGGGGGGCGAACACTGAAGCTTTCTTT. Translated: CASSSRGANTEAFF.

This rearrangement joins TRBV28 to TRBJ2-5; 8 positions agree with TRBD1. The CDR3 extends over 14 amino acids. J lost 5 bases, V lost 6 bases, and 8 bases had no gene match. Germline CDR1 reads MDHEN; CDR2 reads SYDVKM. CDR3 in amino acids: CASSPGQGRETQYF. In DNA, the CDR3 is TGTGCCAGCAGCCCCGGACAGGGAAGGGAGACCCAGTACTTC.

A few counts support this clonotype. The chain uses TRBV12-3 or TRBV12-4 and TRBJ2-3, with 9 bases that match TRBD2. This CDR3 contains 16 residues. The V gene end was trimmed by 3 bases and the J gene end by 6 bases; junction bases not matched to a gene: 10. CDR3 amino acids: CASSFYAGGPNDTQYF. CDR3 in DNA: TGTGCCAGCAGTTTCTATGCGGGAGGGCCCAACGATACGCAGTATTTT.

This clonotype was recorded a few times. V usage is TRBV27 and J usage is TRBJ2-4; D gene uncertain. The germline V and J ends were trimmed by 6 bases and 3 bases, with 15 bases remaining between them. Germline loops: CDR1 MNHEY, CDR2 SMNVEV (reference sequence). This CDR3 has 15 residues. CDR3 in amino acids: CASSPWSFRKNIQYF. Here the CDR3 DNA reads TGTGCCAGCAGCCCCTGGAGCTTTCGCAAAAACATTCAGTACTTC.

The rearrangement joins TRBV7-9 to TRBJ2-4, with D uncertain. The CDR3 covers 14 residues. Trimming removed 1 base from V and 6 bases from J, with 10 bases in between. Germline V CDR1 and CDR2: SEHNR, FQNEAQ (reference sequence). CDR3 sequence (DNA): TGTGCCAGCAGCTTAGTAGGTCTCGGAAACATTCAGTACTTC. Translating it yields CASSLVGLGNIQYF.

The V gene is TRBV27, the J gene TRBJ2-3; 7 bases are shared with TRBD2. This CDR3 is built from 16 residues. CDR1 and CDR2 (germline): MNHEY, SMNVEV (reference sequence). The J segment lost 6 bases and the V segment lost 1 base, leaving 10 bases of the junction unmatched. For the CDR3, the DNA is TGTGCCAGCAGTTTATACTTTCAGGGACTACAGGATACGCAGTATTTT. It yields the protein CASSLYFQGLQDTQYF.

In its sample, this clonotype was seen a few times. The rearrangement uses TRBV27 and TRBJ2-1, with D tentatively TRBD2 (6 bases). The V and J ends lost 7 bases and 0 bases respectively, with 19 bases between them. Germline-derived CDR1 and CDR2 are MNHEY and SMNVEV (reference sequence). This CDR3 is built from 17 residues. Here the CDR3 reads CASTPGVTGSSYNEQFF. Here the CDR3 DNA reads TGTGCCAGCACCCCGGGGGTGACGGGATCCTCCTACAATGAGCAGTTCTTC.

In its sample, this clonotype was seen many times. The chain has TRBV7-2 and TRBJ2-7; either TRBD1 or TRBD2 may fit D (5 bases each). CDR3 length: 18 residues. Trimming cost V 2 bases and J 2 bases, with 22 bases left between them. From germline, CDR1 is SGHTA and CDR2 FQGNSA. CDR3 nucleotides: TGTGCCAGCAGCTTATCCCTACCGGGGACCCTACTGCCCTACGAGCAGTACTTC. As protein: CASSLSLPGTLLPYEQYF.

The CDR3 is CASSLVFGGNTGELFF. The CDR3, as DNA: TGTGCCAGCAGTTTAGTCTTTGGGGGGAACACCGGGGAGCTGTTTTTT. The J gene is TRBJ2-2, the V gene TRBV28; D may match TRBD1 or TRBD2 (5 bases each). V lost 2 bases and J lost 1, with 11 bases in between. This CDR3 comprises 16 residues. The germline V gene has CDR1 MDHEN and CDR2 SYDVKM.

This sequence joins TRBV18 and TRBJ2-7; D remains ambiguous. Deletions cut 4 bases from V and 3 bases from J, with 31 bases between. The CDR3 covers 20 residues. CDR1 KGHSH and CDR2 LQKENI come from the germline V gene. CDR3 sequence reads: CASSLSRPSLTQDPHYEQYF. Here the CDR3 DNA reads TGTGCCAGCTCACTAAGCCGCCCTAGTCTTACCCAAGATCCCCACTACGAGCAGTACTTC. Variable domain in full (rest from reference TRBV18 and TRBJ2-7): NAGVMQNPRHLVRRRGQEARLRCSPMKGHSHVYWYRQLPEEGLKFMVYLQKENIIDESGMPKERFSAEFPKEGPSILRIQQVVRGDSAAYFCASSLSRPSLTQDPHYEQYFGPGTRLTVT.

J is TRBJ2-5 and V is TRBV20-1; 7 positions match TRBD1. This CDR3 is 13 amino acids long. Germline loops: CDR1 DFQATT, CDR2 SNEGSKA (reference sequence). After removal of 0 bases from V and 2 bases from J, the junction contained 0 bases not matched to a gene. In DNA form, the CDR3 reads TGCAGTGCTAGAGACAGGGGGCAAGAGACCCAGTACTTC. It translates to CSARDRGQETQYF.

DNA of the CDR3: TGCGCCAGCAGTCACCCGGGACAGGGATCCTACGAGCAGTACTTC. As protein: CASSHPGQGSYEQYF. This sequence joins TRBV5-1 and TRBJ2-7, with 9 bases that match TRBD1. The junction had 7 bases not matched to a gene; V was cut back by 5 bases and J by 1 base. There are 15 residues in the CDR3. Looked up from germline, CDR1 is SGHRS and CDR2 is YFSETQ. The complete variable domain, with remaining parts taken from reference TRBV5-1 and TRBJ2-7, reads KAGVTQTPRYLIKTRGQQVTLSCSPISGHRSVSWYQQTPGQGLQFLFEYFSETQRNKGNFPGRFSGRQFSNSRSEMNVSTLELGDSALYLCASSHPGQGSYEQYFGPGTRLTVT.

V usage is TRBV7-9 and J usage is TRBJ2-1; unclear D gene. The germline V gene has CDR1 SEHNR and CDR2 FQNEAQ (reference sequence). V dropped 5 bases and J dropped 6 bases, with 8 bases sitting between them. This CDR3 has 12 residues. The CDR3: CASSEQFNEQFF. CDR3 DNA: TGTGCCAGCAGCGAACAGTTCAATGAGCAGTTCTTC.

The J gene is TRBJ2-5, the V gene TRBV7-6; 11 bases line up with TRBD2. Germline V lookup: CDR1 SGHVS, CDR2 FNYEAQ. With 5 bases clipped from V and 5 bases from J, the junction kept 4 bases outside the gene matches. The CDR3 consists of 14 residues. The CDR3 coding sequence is TGTGCCAGCAGCCCCTGGACTAGCGGGGAGACCCAGTACTTC. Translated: CASSPWTSGETQYF.

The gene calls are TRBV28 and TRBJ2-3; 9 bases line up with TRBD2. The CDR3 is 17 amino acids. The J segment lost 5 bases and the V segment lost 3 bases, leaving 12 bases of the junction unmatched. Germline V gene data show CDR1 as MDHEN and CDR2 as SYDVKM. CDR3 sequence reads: CASSFPASGEGGDTQYF. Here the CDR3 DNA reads TGTGCCAGCAGTTTTCCGGCTAGCGGGGAGGGGGGAGATACGCAGTATTTT. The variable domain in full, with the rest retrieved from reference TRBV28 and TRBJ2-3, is DVKVTQSSRYLVKRTGEKVFLECVQDMDHENMFWYRQDPGLGLRLIYFSYDVKMKEKGDIPEGYSVSREKKERFSLILESASTNQTSMYLCASSFPASGEGGDTQYFGPGTRLTVL.